The rows below give T cell receptor beta chains drawn from one sample of a study of cytomegalovirus exposure and HLA in healthy donors. Repertoires were generated with immunoSEQ multiplex PCR, while TCRdb's copy carries only in-frame clones and drops some. Among about 200,000 clones listed, around 80% were seen once. The sequencing sample was made of PBMCs. The receptors were sampled from a woman aged 25 to 39 in good health and CMV-seronegative. CDR3s leave out the opening cysteine and the closing phenylalanine or tryptophan. Some rows have no size entry. The others give once, few or many, or a class for an expanded clone.

clone_size: -; j_call: TRBJ2-2; v_call: TRBV2; cdr3_aa: ASRLGNRAGTGELF
clone_size: -; j_call: TRBJ2-7; v_call: TRBV7-8; cdr3_aa: ASSLVQGQGWDQQY
clone_size: -; j_call: TRBJ1-5; v_call: TRBV28; cdr3_aa: ASRRRQGAGNQPQH
clone_size: -; j_call: TRBJ1-5; v_call: TRBV28; cdr3_aa: ASDRSYQPQH
clone_size: -; j_call: TRBJ2-4; v_call: TRBV30; cdr3_aa: AWSGPGGAKNIQY
clone_size: -; j_call: TRBJ1-5; v_call: TRBV9; cdr3_aa: ASSVDWMGDRVAISNQPQH
clone_size: -; j_call: TRBJ2-7; v_call: TRBV6-5; cdr3_aa: ASSYRGQAPYEQY
clone_size: -; j_call: TRBJ2-7; v_call: TRBV18; cdr3_aa: ASSPRQGDSYEQY
clone_size: -; j_call: TRBJ2-3; v_call: TRBV27; cdr3_aa: ASSGTSGGGDTQY
clone_size: once; j_call: TRBJ2-2; v_call: TRBV4-1; cdr3_aa: ASSQDKLGGASTGELF
clone_size: -; j_call: TRBJ2-7; v_call: TRBV6-6; cdr3_aa: ASSYAGTASYEQY
clone_size: -; j_call: TRBJ2-7; v_call: TRBV30; cdr3_aa: AWSVRGIGPTYEQY
clone_size: few; j_call: TRBJ2-3; v_call: TRBV27; cdr3_aa: ATRQDTQY
clone_size: few; j_call: TRBJ2-7; v_call: TRBV6-1; cdr3_aa: ASSEVSGPYEQY
clone_size: -; j_call: TRBJ2-1; v_call: TRBV5-1; cdr3_aa: ASSPAGTSYNEQF
clone_size: once; j_call: TRBJ2-7; v_call: TRBV30; cdr3_aa: AWSYGHPAYEQY
clone_size: -; j_call: TRBJ1-2; v_call: TRBV9; cdr3_aa: ASSRQENYGYT
clone_size: -; j_call: TRBJ2-7; v_call: TRBV6-6; cdr3_aa: ASTWRDSYEQY
clone_size: -; j_call: TRBJ2-3; v_call: TRBV28; cdr3_aa: PYSGDSSTDTQY
clone_size: few; j_call: TRBJ2-2; v_call: TRBV10-3; cdr3_aa: ATRGGRNTGELF
clone_size: -; j_call: TRBJ2-3; v_call: TRBV5-1; cdr3_aa: ASRTLAGSTDTQY
clone_size: -; j_call: TRBJ2-7; v_call: TRBV19; cdr3_aa: ASKMTGPTYEQY
clone_size: once; j_call: TRBJ2-3; v_call: TRBV6-1; cdr3_aa: ASSEAGGRDTQY
clone_size: -; j_call: TRBJ1-1; v_call: TRBV12-5; cdr3_aa: ASGLQGDTEAF
clone_size: -; j_call: TRBJ2-1; v_call: TRBV19; cdr3_aa: ASSIFGGRAGGYNEQF
clone_size: -; j_call: TRBJ2-7; v_call: TRBV28; cdr3_aa: ASSDSYEQY
clone_size: -; j_call: TRBJ1-4; v_call: TRBV5-1; cdr3_aa: ASSGGTGYNEKLF